Listed below are T cell receptor beta chains from one sample, sequenced in a study of T-cell memory formation after mild COVID-19. TCRdb independently ran MiXCR on the 5' RACE reads; one entry per CDR3 protein. In the table there are roughly 160,000 distinct CDR3 sequences, roughly 11% of which are singletons. Specimen: PBMCs or a T cell subset sorted from them (not recorded which). The receptors come from a man aged 18 to 35 who had mild COVID-19 (a few samples of this study predate the infection). Cell type and time point are not known. The CDR3 runs from the conserved cysteine through the conserved F or W. Each record gives: D gene, V gene, clone size, J gene, CDR3 protein, CDR3 DNA. D genes are given only for firm matches. Clone size is stated in some rows and not others, as once, few, many or a class when expanded.

.,TRBV24-1,.,TRBJ1-2,CATSDSGRDYGYTF,TGTGCCACCAGTGATTCAGGGCGTGACTATGGCTACACCTTC
.,TRBV5-1,few,TRBJ2-5,CASSLGTRGNQETQYF,TGCGCCAGCAGCTTGGGAACGAGGGGTAATCAAGAGACCCAGTACTTC
.,TRBV6-6,.,TRBJ2-3,CASSNNREYSSTDTQYF,TGTGCCAGCAGTAACAACAGGGAATACTCTAGCACAGATACGCAGTATTTT
TRBD1,TRBV7-9,.,TRBJ1-2,CASSSDRVYGYTF,TGTGCCAGCAGCTCGGACAGGGTCTATGGCTACACCTTC
.,TRBV7-2,.,TRBJ2-3,CASSLTQGLGDTQYF,TGTGCCAGCAGCCTCACCCAGGGGCTGGGAGATACGCAGTATTTT
TRBD1,TRBV24-1,few,TRBJ2-5,CATSDQGQAQETQYF,TGTGCCACCAGTGACCAGGGACAGGCTCAAGAGACCCAGTACTTC
.,TRBV7-8,many,TRBJ2-5,CASSLETVQETQYF,TGTGCCAGCAGCTTAGAAACAGTTCAAGAGACCCAGTACTTC
TRBD2,TRBV7-2,many,TRBJ2-3,CASSPTGTSGGPDTQYF,TGTGCCAGCAGCCCGACCGGGACTAGCGGGGGCCCGGATACGCAGTATTTT
.,TRBV4-1,.,TRBJ2-3,CASSQDRDTRGNTQYF,TGCGCCAGCAGCCAAGATAGGGACACTAGGGGAAATACGCAGTATTTT
TRBD1,TRBV7-3,.,TRBJ2-3,CASSPGQNTDTQYF,TGTGCCAGCAGCCCGGGACAGAACACAGATACGCAGTATTTT
.,TRBV6-5,few,TRBJ1-2,CASGPGGPGTF,TGTGCCAGCGGGCCGGGGGGTCCCGGCACCTTC
TRBD1,TRBV4-1,once,TRBJ2-2,CASSPTGVINTGELFF,TGCGCCAGCAGCCCGACAGGGGTAATAAACACCGGGGAGCTGTTTTTT
.,TRBV6-2/TRBV6-3,many,TRBJ2-7,CASERGSPSYEQYF,TGTGCCAGCGAGCGCGGCTCCCCCTCCTACGAGCAGTACTTC
.,TRBV6-4,many,TRBJ1-5,CASSDSNVGRNQPQHF,TGTGCCAGCAGTGACTCGAATGTGGGCAGAAATCAGCCCCAGCATTTT
TRBD1,TRBV20-1,few,TRBJ2-5,CSANGQVTQETQYF,TGCAGTGCTAATGGACAGGTGACTCAAGAGACCCAGTACTTC
.,TRBV6-2/TRBV6-3,few,TRBJ2-2,CASSNSGELFF,TGTGCCAGCAGCAACAGCGGGGAGCTGTTTTTT
.,TRBV20-1,.,TRBJ2-7,CSARDQGGRMHEQYF,TGCAGTGCTAGAGATCAGGGGGGGCGGATGCACGAGCAGTACTTC
.,TRBV3-1,.,TRBJ1-3,CASSPVPAGNTIYF,TGTGCCAGCAGCCCCGTTCCGGCTGGAAACACCATATATTTT
.,TRBV7-2,few,TRBJ1-2,CASSLESTPYGYTF,TGTGCCAGCAGTCTTGAAAGCACCCCGTATGGCTACACCTTC
.,TRBV11-1,.,TRBJ1-6,CASSENSPLHF,TGTGCCAGCAGCGAGAATTCACCCCTCCACTTT
.,TRBV12-3/TRBV12-4,.,TRBJ1-5,CASRGMGSNQPQHF,TGTGCCAGCAGGGGAATGGGGAGCAATCAGCCCCAGCATTTT
.,TRBV6-2/TRBV6-3,.,TRBJ2-1,CASSYLGWAVRNEQFF,TGTGCCAGCAGTTACCTAGGTTGGGCGGTCCGCAATGAGCAGTTCTTC
TRBD1,TRBV7-2,few,TRBJ1-2,CASSPPDRVGYTF,TGTGCCAGCAGCCCCCCCGACAGGGTTGGCTACACCTTC
.,TRBV12-3/TRBV12-4,.,TRBJ1-1,CASSLRPEVTEAFF,TGTGCCAGCAGTTTAAGGCCGGAGGTCACTGAAGCTTTCTTT
.,TRBV18,.,TRBJ2-5,CASSPGQGPGETQYF,TGTGCCAGCTCACCAGGGCAGGGCCCAGGGGAGACCCAGTACTTC
TRBD1,TRBV5-1,few,TRBJ2-1,CASSLGQVYNEQFF,TGCGCCAGCAGCTTAGGACAGGTTTACAATGAGCAGTTCTTC